The TCR beta chain described here comes from a study of identifying expanded T cells in peripheral blood. Collection occurred without any documented infections or immune events in donors. V was shortened by 5 bases and J by 3 bases, with 11 bases between the two germline ends. Germline-derived CDR1 and CDR2 are MNHNS and SASEGT. The CDR3 runs 13 residues. On this clone itself: Its antigen is not known.

Assay: immunoSEQ multiplex PCR; the TCRdb copy retains only in-frame clones and omits some. The table includes 100,000 or so clones, 80% to 90% detected once. Whole-study findings and limits: Differentially abundant clones: about 1.3 between replicates, approximately 16 at approximately 13 days, less than 20 at four. Variance in clone template counts between approximately two-week samples significantly increased with total template count across all healthy donors.

Material for sequencing was blood. The chain joins TRBV6-1 to TRBJ2-7; no clear D. The receptor comes from a person aged 18 to 70 in good health. The CDR3 reads CASSHRGGYEQYF. Here the CDR3 DNA reads TGTGCCAGCAGTCACCGTGGTGGCTACGAGCAGTACTTC.